This entry concerns a single T cell receptor (beta chain). What it binds is unknown. Each of the donors was a healthy bone marrow donor. The V and J ends lost 4 bases and 8 bases, in that order; junction bases with no gene match: 7. CDR1 is SQVTM, CDR2 ANQGSEA, per germline. The CDR3 has 13 amino acids. The data originate from a study of cytomegalovirus exposure and HLA in healthy donors. Turning to the study itself: Genotyping showed roughly 86% of over 350 donors falling in the Caucasian-associated ancestry cluster.

Vbeta (60) and Jbeta (13) primers were used in the PCR. Profiled with immunoSEQ multiplex PCR; TCRdb holds only in-frame clones, not every one. The table lists 100,000 to 150,000 clones, over 70% of them singletons. Whole-study findings and limits: Presence/absence analyses assumed roughly uniform sequencing depth across donors, which may not hold. Confirmation was obtained in vitro that a few CMV-associated chains are specific for CMV antigens.

This sequence joins TRBV29-1 and TRBJ2-1, with 8 positions matching TRBD2. The sample was PBMCs. The receptor was derived from a woman between 50 and 59 years old in good health and CMV-seronegative. This CDR3 is CSVGAGGVYEQFF. The CDR3 nucleotides are TGCAGCGTTGGGGCGGGAGGCGTTTATGAGCAGTTCTTC.